One sample yielded the 32 T cell receptor beta chains listed below, sequenced in a study of cytotoxic CD8 clonotypes in ibrutinib-treated CLL. The data were produced by immunoSEQ multiplex PCR, yet TCRdb's version contains in-frame clones alone and is incomplete. Here the sample spans around 41,000 clones, roughly 70% being singletons. The sequencing used PBMCs, collected at disease progression, from a patient treated with ibrutinib. Receptor source: a human donor with chronic lymphocytic leukemia.

The chain recombines TRBV9 with TRBJ1-2; tentative D call: TRBD1 (5 bases). The CDR3 is made up of 12 amino acids. The V gene lost 3 bases and the J gene lost 7 bases, with 10 bases spanning the gap. From germline, CDR1 is SGDLS and CDR2 YYNGEE. Here the CDR3 reads CASSARGGGYTF. CDR3 DNA sequence: TGTGCCAGCAGCGCTCGGGGGGGTGGCTACACCTTC.

J is TRBJ2-5 and V is TRBV29-1; TRBD1 agrees at 8 bases. Germline CDR1 and CDR2: SQVTM and ANQGSEA. Unmatched junction bases numbered 8, after V lost 6 bases and J lost 5 bases. The CDR3 has 13 amino acids. In nucleotides, the CDR3 is TGCAGCGTGTACGGGACAGGCTCGGAGACCCAGTACTTC. Its translation is CSVYGTGSETQYF.

The chain is built from TRBV6-1 and TRBJ2-7; TRBD1 matches 8 bases. The CDR3 runs 15 residues. After removal of 8 bases from V and 2 bases from J, the junction contained 11 bases not matched to a gene. The germline CDR1 and CDR2 sequences are MNHNS and SASEGT. DNA of the CDR3: TGTGCCAGCCCCGGCATACAGGGGGTCGCCTACGAGCAGTACTTC. This translates into CASPGIQGVAYEQYF.

The count of this clone is one. The J gene is TRBJ2-1, the V gene TRBV28; either TRBD1 or TRBD2 may fit D (5 bases each). This CDR3 has 14 amino acids. CDR1 is MDHEN, CDR2 SYDVKM, per germline. Trimming shortened V by 3 bases and J by 9 bases, and 15 bases separated the two germline ends. The CDR3 loop is CASSLVGGRGEQFF. The CDR3 region has the DNA TGTGCCAGCAGTTTGGTTGGGGGTCGCGGTGAGCAGTTCTTC.

The V call is TRBV28, the J call TRBJ2-7, with D possibly matching TRBD1 (5 bases). With 1 base removed from V and 3 bases from J, the gap between germline ends came to 10 bases. Germline V gives CDR1 MDHEN, CDR2 SYDVKM. This CDR3 contains 14 residues. CDR3 residues: CASSLSNQGYEQYF. The CDR3 region has the DNA TGTGCCAGCAGTTTATCAAATCAGGGCTACGAGCAGTACTTC.

The chain links TRBV9 to TRBJ2-3; 10 nucleotides match TRBD2. Germline lookup yields CDR1 SGDLS and CDR2 YYNGEE. The ends lost 0 bases at V and 0 bases at J; junction bases unmatched: 7. The CDR3 totals 18 residues. The CDR3 is CASSVGKLAGRSTDTQYF. The CDR3 nucleotides read TGTGCCAGCAGCGTAGGAAAACTAGCGGGGAGGAGCACAGATACGCAGTATTTT.

This clone was counted once. The chain couples TRBV27 to TRBJ2-1, with a possible D match to TRBD2 (6 bases). Trimming took 2 bases from V and 1 from J, leaving 15 bases between them. This CDR3 contains 17 residues. The germline V gene has CDR1 MNHEY and CDR2 SMNVEV (reference sequence). The CDR3 here is CASSLPSWGESYNEQFF. The CDR3 DNA is TGTGCCAGCAGTTTACCTAGCTGGGGGGAGTCCTACAATGAGCAGTTCTTC.

This clone was counted a few times. The gene calls are TRBV7-9 and TRBJ1-6, with TRBD1 matching 8 bases. Germline CDR1 and CDR2: SEHNR and FQNEAQ (reference sequence). Losses at the gene ends were 5 bases for V and 9 bases for J; bases not matched to a gene: 9. The CDR3 extends over 15 amino acids. CDR3 bases: TGTGCCAGCAGCCCAACCGGGACAGGTCGTTCACCCCTCCACTTT. Translated: CASSPTGTGRSPLHF.

The chain joins TRBV2 to TRBJ2-5; D is ambiguous. Per germline, CDR1 SNHLY and CDR2 FYNNEI. The CDR3 spans 11 residues. V lost 5 bases, J lost 2 bases, and 3 bases lay in between. The CDR3 protein is CASSRQETQYF. CDR3 nucleotides: TGTGCCAGCAGTAGGCAAGAGACCCAGTACTTC.

The gene calls are TRBV7-8 and TRBJ2-7, with 7 bases lining up with TRBD1. There are 14 residues in the CDR3. V trimming: 5 bases; J trimming: 3 bases; junction bases outside the gene matches: 7. CDR1 SGHVS and CDR2 FQNEAQ come from the germline V gene. The CDR3 DNA is TGTGCCAGCAGCCCCGGGACAGCCTACTACGAGCAGTACTTC. This encodes CASSPGTAYYEQYF.

The rearrangement joins TRBV7-9 to TRBJ2-5, with D perhaps matching TRBD1 (6 bases). V dropped 4 bases and J dropped 2 bases, with 8 bases sitting between them. Germline V CDR1 and CDR2: SEHNR, FQNEAQ (reference sequence). The CDR3 is 13 amino acids. Here the CDR3 DNA reads TGTGCCAGCAGCTCACAGGGACAAGAGACCCAGTACTTC. Translation gives CASSSQGQETQYF.

The V and J genes are TRBV2 and TRBJ2-2, with D maybe TRBD2 (7 bases). Trimming removed 6 bases from V and 5 bases from J, with 16 bases in between. The CDR3 sequence is 15 residues long. Per germline, CDR1 SNHLY and CDR2 FYNNEI. The CDR3 DNA is TGTGCCAGCAGCCAAGGGGGGGTTACAACCGGGGAGCTGTTTTTT. Its translation: CASSQGGVTTGELFF.

This CDR3 reads CASSPLTGNNEQFF. CDR3 DNA sequence: TGTGCCAGCAGCCCCCTGACGGGGAACAATGAGCAGTTCTTC. The J gene is TRBJ2-1, the V gene TRBV14; weak D call: TRBD2 (5 bases). Germline CDR1 is SGHDN and CDR2 is FVKESK. The V end was cut by 4 bases, the J end by 5 bases, with 12 bases between. This CDR3 is 14 amino acids long.

The chain recombines TRBV15 with TRBJ2-7, with a possible D match to TRBD2 (6 bases). This CDR3 spans 18 amino acids. Germline values: CDR1 LNHNV, CDR2 YYDKDF (reference sequence). V was pared by 3 bases and J by 4 bases, with 25 bases between. This CDR3 is CATSSTHSGLGLSYEQYF. DNA for the CDR3: TGTGCCACCAGCAGCACTCACTCGGGACTGGGACTGTCTTACGAGCAGTACTTC.

This clone was detected only once. The rearrangement joins TRBV10-1 to TRBJ1-2; 11 bases are a match to TRBD1. J lost 7 bases, V lost 6 bases, and 1 base had no gene match. This CDR3 has 12 amino acids. Germline V lookup: CDR1 WNHNN, CDR2 SYGVQD (reference sequence). The CDR3 protein is CASRGQGAGYTF. CDR3 DNA: TGCGCCAGCAGAGGACAGGGGGCTGGCTACACCTTC.

The CDR3 loop is CASSHTALQETQYF. For the CDR3, the DNA is TGTGCCAGCAGTCATACGGCCCTACAAGAGACCCAGTACTTC. V and J are TRBV6-1 and TRBJ2-5, with D unclear. The CDR3 sequence is 14 residues long. V was shortened by 5 bases and J by 2 bases, with 12 bases between the two germline ends. CDR1 is MNHNS, CDR2 SASEGT, per germline.

The chain couples TRBV25-1 to TRBJ1-2; 8 bases are shared with TRBD1. Germline CDR1 MGHDK, CDR2 SYGVNS. Trimming took 2 bases from V and 3 from J; bases not matched to a gene: 2. This CDR3 spans 14 amino acids. The DNA for the CDR3 is TGTGCCAGCAGTGAACAACAGGGGGACTATGGCTACACCTTC. It encodes CASSEQQGDYGYTF.

This rearrangement joins TRBV2 to TRBJ2-7; 10 positions agree with TRBD1. V lost 6 bases to trimming and J lost 1 base; unmatched junction nucleotides: 9. This CDR3 has 16 amino acids. Germline CDR1 and CDR2: SNHLY and FYNNEI. CDR3 DNA: TGTGCCAGCAGCACCTACGACAGGGGGCAGTCCTACGAGCAGTACTTC. Translation gives CASSTYDRGQSYEQYF.

The J gene is TRBJ2-1, the V gene TRBV7-6; 7 nucleotides align to TRBD1. The CDR3 has 14 residues. Germline V gives CDR1 SGHVS, CDR2 FNYEAQ. V shed 4 bases and J 4 bases; nucleotides not matched to a gene: 4. The CDR3 sequence is CASSSRDRYNEQFF. DNA for the CDR3: TGTGCCAGCAGCTCCCGGGACAGATACAATGAGCAGTTCTTC.

This clone was seen only a few times. In DNA form, the CDR3 reads TGTGCCAGCAGCCCCGAGGGGGGATATCAGCCCCAGCATTTT. Its protein product is CASSPEGGYQPQHF. The V gene is TRBV13, the J gene TRBJ1-5; possible D gene TRBD1, 6 bases. V was pared by 5 bases and J by 5 bases, with 13 bases between. CDR3 length: 14 amino acids. From germline, CDR1 is PRHDT and CDR2 FYEKMQ (reference sequence).

DNA for the CDR3: TGCGCCAGCAGCTTGCAGGGGGCGATGGACACTGAAGCTTTCTTT. As protein: CASSLQGAMDTEAFF. The J gene is TRBJ1-1, the V gene TRBV5-1; 8 nucleotides align to TRBD1. The V segment lost 1 base and the J segment 3 bases; nucleotides outside the gene matches: 5. CDR3 length equals 15 residues. In germline, CDR1 is SGHRS, CDR2 YFSETQ.

This clone has more than one count but fewer than ten. The sample has other DNA sequences that encode this CDR3 too. This chain uses TRBV27 with TRBJ1-5, with D possibly TRBD1 on 5 matching bases. CDR3 length equals 13 residues. Germline V gene sequence: CDR1 MNHEY, CDR2 SMNVEV (reference sequence). The V end was cut by 3 bases, the J end by 4 bases, with 7 bases between. Written as DNA, the CDR3 is TGTGCCAGCAGTTTGGGGGTTAATCAGCCCCAGCATTTT. Amino acid sequence: CASSLGVNQPQHF.

The rearrangement links TRBV18 to TRBJ1-3; D ambiguous. The germline V gene has CDR1 KGHSH and CDR2 LQKENI. Trimming removed 0 bases at V and 4 bases at J, with 13 bases between. This CDR3 has 16 residues. This chain's CDR3 is CASSPPGRAGGNTIYF. DNA of the CDR3: TGTGCCAGCTCACCACCCGGCCGGGCGGGAGGAAACACCATATATTTT.

The chain couples TRBV18 to TRBJ2-1; 7 bases agree with TRBD2. The CDR3 length is 15 residues. V shed 5 bases, J shed 1 base, and the junction held 5 bases outside the gene matches. The germline V gene has CDR1 KGHSH and CDR2 LQKENI. The CDR3 here is CASSIGLESYNEQFF. The CDR3 region has the DNA TGTGCCAGCTCAATAGGACTAGAGTCCTACAATGAGCAGTTCTTC.

This clone turned up a few times. The CDR3 region has the DNA TGTGCCAGCAGTTTTCGACAGGGGGAAGACACTGAAGCTTTCTTT. Translated: CASSFRQGEDTEAFF. The chain links TRBV6-6 to TRBJ1-1; 9 bases map to TRBD1. Unmatched junction bases numbered 6, after V lost 4 bases and J lost 3 bases. Germline V gene data show CDR1 as MNHNY and CDR2 as SVGAGI (reference sequence). The CDR3 sequence is 15 residues long.

This CDR3 is CASSLPQGTEAFF. The CDR3, as DNA: TGTGCCAGCAGCTTGCCCCAGGGGACCGAAGCTTTCTTT. V gene TRBV5-4 combines with J gene TRBJ1-1, with a tentative D call TRBD1 (6 bases). The CDR3 spans 13 residues. Trimming pared 1 base from V and 8 bases from J, leaving 12 bases between. Germline CDR1 reads SGHNT; CDR2 reads YYREEE (reference sequence).

V is TRBV7-9 and J is TRBJ2-7; D may be TRBD1 or TRBD2 (5 bases each). From germline, CDR1 is SEHNR and CDR2 FQNEAQ (reference sequence). V lost 5 bases to trimming and J lost 4 bases, with 18 bases between them. The CDR3 is made up of 15 amino acids. CDR3: CASSKTGTPGYEQYF. The DNA for the CDR3 is TGTGCCAGCAGCAAAACCGGGACCCCCGGGTACGAGCAGTACTTC.

This chain links TRBV5-1 with TRBJ2-7; D gene uncertain. The length of the CDR3 is 14 residues. The V end was cut by 4 bases, the J end by 4 bases, with 15 bases between. Germline V gives CDR1 SGHRS, CDR2 YFSETQ. The chain's CDR3 is CASSPTPREYEQYF. CDR3 nucleotides: TGCGCCAGCAGCCCCACCCCTCGTGAGTACGAGCAGTACTTC.

Only one count was recorded for this clone. DNA for the CDR3: TGTGCCAGCAGACATAACAGGAACACCGGGGAGCTGTTTTTT. Amino acids: CASRHNRNTGELFF. V and J are TRBV7-3 and TRBJ2-2; no clear D. Germline V gives CDR1 SGHTA, CDR2 FQGTGA. The V end was cut by 6 bases, the J end by 1 base, with 9 bases between. The length of the CDR3 is 14 residues.

Comments on this clone: Sequence at one end of the junction differs from germline and may be a read error. J is TRBJ1-3 and V is TRBV7-7; weak D call: TRBD1 (6 bases). Germline lookup yields CDR1 SSHAT and CDR2 FNYEAQ (reference sequence). The CDR3 has 13 amino acids. Here the CDR3 DNA reads TGTGCTAGCAGCTCCATCCCAGGGGCGAGCATATATTTT. It codes for CASSSIPGASIYF.

The chain uses TRBV7-8 and TRBJ1-5, with 7 bases identical to TRBD1. CDR1 SGHVS and CDR2 FQNEAQ come from the germline V gene. V lost 5 bases to trimming and J lost 2 bases; unmatched junction nucleotides: 6. This CDR3 has 15 residues. CDR3 residues: CASSLRQGRNQPQHF. The CDR3 DNA is TGTGCCAGCAGCCTCCGACAGGGACGCAATCAGCCCCAGCATTTT. The entire variable domain, with the rest obtained from reference TRBV7-8 and TRBJ1-5, is as follows: GAGVSQSPRYKVAKRGQDVALRCDPISGHVSLFWYQQALGQGPEFLTYFQNEAQLDKSGLPSDRFFAERPEGSVSTLKIQRTQQEDSAVYLCASSLRQGRNQPQHFGDGTRLSIL.

CDR3 protein: CSVAILAGGPNEQYF. The CDR3 region has the DNA TGCAGCGTCGCCATACTAGCGGGAGGGCCCAACGAGCAGTACTTC. This rearrangement joins TRBV29-1 to TRBJ2-7, with 13 positions matching TRBD2. With 6 bases clipped from V and 5 bases from J, the junction kept 10 bases outside the gene matches. CDR1 and CDR2 (germline): SQVTM, ANQGSEA. The CDR3 has 15 amino acids.